This T cell receptor beta chain was identified in a study of blood T cell repertoires in COVID-19. The protocol was immunoSEQ multiplex PCR, while the TCRdb copy is restricted to in-frame clones and leaves out a portion. This sample has approximately 270,000 clones; 85% to 90% occur once, and the top ten carry roughly 3.9%. At least ten counts were recorded for this clone. The CDR3 spans 16 residues. The V segment lost 5 bases and the J segment 4 bases; nucleotides outside the gene matches: 10. The germline CDR1 and CDR2 sequences are KGHDR and SFDVKD. The chain employs TRBV24-1 and TRBJ2-1; 7 bases align to TRBD1. Material for sequencing was PBMCs or T cells enriched from blood (not recorded which). The receptor was isolated from a woman aged 25 to 39 with acute COVID-19. CDR3 DNA sequence: TGTGCCACCAGTGTCCCCGAGGGGGCAGGGTACAATGAGCAGTTCTTC. Its protein product is CATSVPEGAGYNEQFF.